Below, 5 T cell receptor beta chains from the same sample are listed, as sequenced in a study of blood T cell repertoires in COVID-19. Profiled with immunoSEQ multiplex PCR; TCRdb holds only in-frame clones, not every one. The repertoire consists of about 14,000 clones, with 75% to 85% occurring once and the leading ten covering 26%. The specimen was peripheral blood. These receptors came from a woman in her 50s with active or convalescent COVID-19.

The rearrangement uses TRBV13 and TRBJ1-6; D ambiguous. The CDR3 is 15 amino acids. The V and J ends lost 5 bases and 6 bases respectively, with 14 bases between them. CDR1 PRHDT and CDR2 FYEKMQ come from the germline V gene (reference sequence). This CDR3 is CASSLAGGSNSPLHF. The CDR3 nucleotides are TGTGCCAGCAGCCTCGCCGGTGGTTCTAATTCACCCCTCCACTTT.

The genes are TRBV6-5 and TRBJ1-2, with D possibly TRBD1 on 5 matching bases. Trimming took off 3 bases at V and 7 bases at J, with 12 bases between the two ends. CDR3 size: 13 residues. The germline gives CDR1 MNHEY, CDR2 SVGAGI. CDR3: CASSYHGGGGYTF. The CDR3 DNA follows: TGTGCCAGCAGTTATCATGGGGGAGGTGGCTACACCTTC.

This clone was observed a handful of times. CDR3 coding DNA: TGTGCCACCACCGCGGATAGGTCCTATAATTCACCCCTCCACTTT. This sequence encodes CATTADRSYNSPLHF. This chain joins TRBV15 and TRBJ1-6; D not resolved. The CDR3 is 15 residues long. V was clipped by 7 bases and J by 1 base, with 11 bases between them. Germline CDR1 reads LNHNV; CDR2 reads YYDKDF (reference sequence).

This chain links TRBV12-3 or TRBV12-4 with TRBJ2-1, with no clear D. This CDR3 spans 10 amino acids. The V end was cut by 5 bases, the J end by 8 bases, with 4 bases between. In nucleotides, the CDR3 is TGTGCCAGCAGTCGGTATGAGCAGTTCTTC. It specifies CASSRYEQFF.

The chain recombines TRBV28 with TRBJ2-5; 10 bases match TRBD1. With V trimmed by 6 bases and J by 5 bases, 12 bases remained unmatched. CDR1 is MDHEN and CDR2 is SYDVKM in the germline V gene. The CDR3 has 16 amino acids. This chain's CDR3 is CASSPGTGAIGETQYF. The CDR3 DNA reads as TGTGCCAGCAGCCCAGGGACAGGGGCTATTGGTGAGACCCAGTACTTC.